This TCR beta chain derives from a study of spatial heterogeneity in lung cancer. Whole-study context: After resection, follow-up PBMC samples were sequenced when available, at a median of about 24 months later.

Whole-study findings and limits: More often at tumor resection than at routine follow-up, ubiquitous expanded tumor TCRs were detected in the blood.

The presence of a unique molecular identifier marked each TCR cDNA molecule. TCRdb ran MiXCR on the 5' RACE reads and lists one entry per CDR3 protein. Of about 52,000 distinct CDR3 sequences listed, about 7.4% are singletons. Points on this clonotype: Its matching antigen is unknown.

Time point: blood at routine non-recurrence follow-up after resection. Sequencing was performed on whole RNA extracted from tumor and nontumor lung tissue, or from frozen PBMC, and the material was left unsorted. The CDR3 covers 12 residues. Trimming cost V 6 bases and J 3 bases, with 8 bases left between them. Per germline, CDR1 SEHNR and CDR2 FQNEAQ (reference sequence). The sequence derives from a female donor with early-stage non-small cell lung cancer. The starting material was PBMCs, obtained at follow-up. The chain combines TRBV7-9 with TRBJ1-2; perhaps TRBD1 as D (5 bases). CDR3 coding DNA: TGTGCCAGCAGGACAGAGGACTATGGCTACACCTTC. Encoded protein: CASRTEDYGYTF.